Below, 4 T cell receptor beta chains from the same sample are listed, as sequenced in a study of tumor-infiltrating lymphocytes in primary liver carcinoma. The authors made TCR beta cDNA from around 500 ng total RNA with a constant-region primer. Investigators got TCR beta libraries out of three nested multiplex PCR rounds, done with slightly modified ARM-PCR. TRBV1-TRBV30 forward primers paired with a C-beta reverse primer were used in the first two PCR rounds, which ran roughly 11 cycles each. TCRdb recomputed calls from the multiplex PCR reads with MiXCR, one row per CDR3 protein. Of about 180,000 distinct CDR3 sequences listed, less than 65% were seen once; the top ten hold around 74%. The researchers obtained blood RNA from unsorted whole blood and also extracted germline DNA. Material for sequencing was peripheral blood. These receptors originate from a man aged 35 to 55 with primary liver carcinoma and hepatitis B virus infection.

The V gene is TRBV4-2, the J gene TRBJ1-4, with 8 bases matching TRBD1. CDR3 length: 17 residues. CDR1 and CDR2 from the germline V gene are LGHNA and YNFKEQ. The V segment lost 2 bases and the J segment 3 bases; nucleotides outside the gene matches: 8. The CDR3 DNA reads as TGTGCCAGCAGCCAAACTGGTCAGGGGGCACCTAATGAAAAACTGTTTTTT. Its translation: CASSQTGQGAPNEKLFF.

The CDR3 is CASSPSGVYNEQFF. CDR3 sequence (DNA): TGTGCCAGCAGCCCTTCGGGGGTCTACAATGAGCAGTTCTTC. The chain couples TRBV7-8 to TRBJ2-1, with D perhaps matching TRBD2 (6 bases). Germline CDR1 and CDR2: SGHVS and FQNEAQ. The CDR3 is 14 residues long. Trimming removed 5 bases from V and 3 bases from J, with 11 bases in between.

This rearrangement joins TRBV11-2 to TRBJ2-1, with D tentatively TRBD2 (6 bases). Germline CDR1 SGHAT, CDR2 FQNNGV. The CDR3 consists of 16 residues. V was cut by 3 bases and J by 9 bases, with 21 bases left in between. CDR3 sequence (DNA): TGTGCCAGCAGCTTGGGTACCGGACTAACCATGAGTGAGCAGTTCTTC. Residues: CASSLGTGLTMSEQFF. Variable domain in full (rest from reference TRBV11-2 and TRBJ2-1): EAGVAQSPRYKIIEKRQSVAFWCNPISGHATLYWYQQILGQGPKLLIQFQNNGVVDDSQLPKDRFSAERLKGVDSTLKIQPAKLEDSAVYLCASSLGTGLTMSEQFFGPGTRLTVL.

As concerns this clonotype: This CDR3 fails to terminate in the conserved phenylalanine or tryptophan, so it likely reflects a read error. The rearrangement links TRBV11-2 to TRBJ2-4, with D perhaps TRBD1 or TRBD2 (5 bases each). This CDR3 has 15 residues. Trimming removed 9 bases at V and 5 bases at J, with 20 bases between. Germline loops: CDR1 SGHAT, CDR2 FQNNGV. The CDR3 is CASRTVGQRQNIQYI. For the CDR3, the DNA is TGTGCCAGTAGGACTGTGGGGCAGCGCCAAAACATTCAGTACATC.